Shown below are 31 T cell receptor beta chains from a single sample sequenced in a study of cytomegalovirus exposure and HLA in healthy donors. It was with 60 Vbeta and 13 Jbeta primers that the PCR ran. Sequencing was performed with immunoSEQ multiplex PCR; in TCRdb, only in-frame clones are kept and a portion is missing. Its listing shows tens of thousands of clones. The sample was PBMCs. These receptors all stem from a human donor in good health.

The V and J genes are TRBV6-5 and TRBJ1-2; 10 bases map to TRBD1. The CDR3 covers 12 residues. V lost 6 bases and J lost 7; bases outside the gene matches: 2. CDR1 and CDR2 from the germline V gene are MNHEY and SVGAGI. CDR3 in DNA: TGTGCCAGCAGGACAGGGGGCGGTGGCTACACCTTC. It is translated as CASRTGGGGYTF.

J is TRBJ2-5 and V is TRBV29-1, with TRBD2 matching 7 bases. The V gene's germline CDR1 is SQVTM and CDR2 ANQGSEA. The CDR3 consists of 14 residues. The CDR3 DNA is TGCACCCCGAGGCTAGCGGAGAATCAAGAGACCCAGTACTTC. It specifies CTPRLAENQETQYF.

The rearrangement uses TRBV5-1 and TRBJ2-5; 8 bases match TRBD2. Trimming cost V 4 bases and J 5 bases; bases outside gene matches: 7. The CDR3 contains 14 residues. Per the germline V gene, CDR1 is SGHRS and CDR2 is YFSETQ. The CDR3 DNA is TGCGCCAGCAGCCCGGGGGGGAGTGTGGAGACCCAGTACTTC. The encoded protein is CASSPGGSVETQYF. The whole variable domain, filled in from reference TRBV5-1 and TRBJ2-5, reads KAGVTQTPRYLIKTRGQQVTLSCSPISGHRSVSWYQQTPGQGLQFLFEYFSETQRNKGNFPGRFSGRQFSNSRSEMNVSTLELGDSALYLCASSPGGSVETQYFGPGTRLLVL.

The chain has TRBV5-1 and TRBJ1-2, with 11 bases that match TRBD1. V was clipped by 3 bases and J by 3 bases; unmatched bases: 7. This CDR3 is built from 16 residues. Germline V gene data show CDR1 as SGHRS and CDR2 as YFSETQ. The CDR3 loop is CASSSGTGGGDYGYTF. The CDR3 DNA reads TGCGCCAGCAGCTCCGGGACAGGGGGGGGAGACTATGGCTACACCTTC.

The chain couples TRBV10-2 to TRBJ2-3; weak D call: TRBD1 (6 bases). This CDR3 comprises 12 residues. Trimming took off 6 bases at V and 4 bases at J, with 8 bases between the two ends. The germline gives CDR1 WSHSY, CDR2 SAAADI. The CDR3 sequence is CASSRTADTQYF. The DNA for the CDR3 is TGCGCCAGCAGCAGGACAGCAGATACGCAGTATTTT.

Comment on this clone: The junction does not match germline at one end; this may be a read error. V is TRBV30 and J is TRBJ2-1; D ambiguous. The CDR3 contains 15 residues. The germline V gene has CDR1 GTSNPN and CDR2 SVGIG (reference sequence). CDR3 region: CAWSADKSSDNEQFF. CDR3 nucleotide sequence: TGTGCCTGGAGTGCAGACAAGAGCTCCGACAATGAGCAGTTCTTC.

This chain links TRBV5-4 with TRBJ1-2, with 7 positions matching TRBD1. Trimming took 4 bases from V and 6 from J; bases not matched to a gene: 9. Germline V gene lookup returns CDR1 SGHNT and CDR2 YYREEE (reference sequence). The CDR3 totals 14 residues. CDR3 loop: CASSLRTGGNGYTF. The CDR3 region has the DNA TGTGCCAGCAGCCTTCGGACAGGTGGGAATGGCTACACCTTC.

The chain has TRBV5-1 and TRBJ1-1; no clear D. This CDR3 region has 14 residues. Deletions cut 9 bases from V and 1 base from J, with 16 bases between. Germline CDR1 and CDR2: SGHRS and YFSETQ. CDR3: CATSREGRNTEAFF. For the CDR3, the DNA is TGCGCCACCTCGAGGGAGGGAAGGAACACTGAAGCTTTCTTT.

The chain couples TRBV6-5 to TRBJ2-7, with 10 bases that match TRBD1. Germline CDR1 reads MNHEY; CDR2 reads SVGAGI. The CDR3 is 12 amino acids. V shed 9 bases, J shed 5 bases, and the junction held 4 bases outside the gene matches. The CDR3 nucleotides read TGTGCCAGTTCGACAGGGGGCGACGAGCAGTACTTC. Its protein is CASSTGGDEQYF.

The V and J genes are TRBV4-1 and TRBJ2-1; 9 bases align to TRBD2. In germline, CDR1 is MGHRA, CDR2 YSYEKL. The V and J ends lost 3 bases and 7 bases, in that order; junction bases with no gene match: 7. This CDR3 is built from 15 residues. CDR3 sequence (DNA): TGCGCCAGCAGCCATGAGCGGGGGGTTGGGAATGAGCAGTTCTTC. This codes for CASSHERGVGNEQFF.

The genes are TRBV9 and TRBJ1-2; no firm D call. The germline V gene encodes CDR1 SGDLS and CDR2 YYNGEE. This CDR3 region has 12 residues. V lost 1 base to trimming and J lost 8 bases, with 9 bases between them. In nucleotides, the CDR3 is TGTGCCAGCAGCGTACGGGGAGGCGGCTACACCTTC. Its translation is CASSVRGGGYTF.

The chain is built from TRBV25-1 and TRBJ2-5; no definite D call. Trimming stripped 1 base from V and 0 bases from J, with 9 bases between. Germline lookup yields CDR1 MGHDK and CDR2 SYGVNS. This CDR3 contains 15 residues. CDR3 sequence reads: CASSELGRYQETQYF. In nucleotides, the CDR3 is TGTGCCAGCAGTGAATTGGGCAGATACCAAGAGACCCAGTACTTC.

The genes are TRBV19 and TRBJ1-1; no clear D. The V gene lost 3 bases and the J gene lost 4 bases, with 12 bases spanning the gap. This CDR3 contains 14 residues. The V gene's germline CDR1 is LNHDA and CDR2 SQIVND (reference sequence). The CDR3 loop is CASSIDREGTEAFF. The CDR3 bases are TGTGCCAGTAGTATCGACCGGGAGGGCACTGAAGCTTTCTTT.

The chain uses TRBV28 and TRBJ1-1; 10 bases map to TRBD1. The germline V gene has CDR1 MDHEN and CDR2 SYDVKM. The CDR3 loop spans 17 amino acids. With 5 bases clipped from V and 1 base from J, the junction kept 10 bases outside the gene matches. The CDR3 sequence is CASSPSTGTGANTEAFF. The CDR3, as DNA: TGTGCCAGCAGTCCATCGACCGGGACAGGGGCGAACACTGAAGCTTTCTTT.

The CDR3 DNA reads TGCGCCAGCAGCCAAGATAGGGAGGCAACTAATGAAAAACTGTTTTTT. Its translation is CASSQDREATNEKLFF. The rearrangement links TRBV4-1 to TRBJ1-4, with D unresolved. Germline-derived CDR1 and CDR2 are MGHRA and YSYEKL. The CDR3 has 16 residues. The V end was cut by 0 bases, the J end by 0 bases, with 8 bases between.

Concerning this clone itself: One end of the junction does not line up with germline, which may come from a read error. The V call is TRBV6-1, the J call TRBJ1-6, with 7 bases matching TRBD1. The CDR3 has 15 amino acids. CDR1 MNHNS and CDR2 SASEGT come from the germline V gene. CDR3 DNA sequence: TGTGCCAGCACTGAAAGGGCAGGGGGGAATTCACCCCTCCACTTT. Protein sequence: CASTERAGGNSPLHF.

The chain links TRBV30 to TRBJ1-2; D unresolved. Trimming took off 3 bases at V and 6 bases at J, with 17 bases between the two ends. Germline V gene data show CDR1 as GTSNPN and CDR2 as SVGIG (reference sequence). CDR3 length: 14 amino acids. In DNA, the CDR3 is TGTGCCTGGAGCCGTGGATCAGGTTTCGATGGCTACACCTTC. Translating gives CAWSRGSGFDGYTF.

As for this clone: Compared with germline, one end of the junction differs, possibly owing to a read error. The chain joins TRBV30 to TRBJ1-2, with D maybe TRBD1 (6 bases). From germline, CDR1 is GTSNPN and CDR2 SVGIG (reference sequence). The CDR3 sequence is 15 residues long. For the CDR3, the DNA is TGTGCCGGGAGGGCCTATGGACAGCCTAACTGGGGCTACACCTTC. Translating gives CAGRAYGQPNWGYTF.

The V call is TRBV11-2, the J call TRBJ2-1, with 7 bases fitting TRBD2. J was trimmed by 3 bases and V by 5 bases; bases with no gene match: 1. CDR3 length: 13 amino acids. The germline V gene has CDR1 SGHAT and CDR2 FQNNGV. CDR3 in amino acids: CASSGRDYNEQFF. CDR3 coding DNA: TGTGCCAGCAGCGGGAGGGACTACAATGAGCAGTTCTTC.

The chain couples TRBV7-9 to TRBJ2-7; D might be TRBD1 (5 bases). Germline V lookup: CDR1 SEHNR, CDR2 FQNEAQ (reference sequence). The length of the CDR3 is 12 residues. The germline V and J ends were trimmed by 3 bases and 5 bases, with 8 bases remaining between them. DNA of the CDR3: TGTGCCAGCAGCTTGCAGGGCCACGAGCAGTACTTC. Its protein is CASSLQGHEQYF. Looking up the rest from reference TRBV7-9 and TRBJ2-7 gives the full variable domain: DTGVSQNPRHKITKRGQNVTFRCDPISEHNRLYWYRQTLGQGPEFLTYFQNEAQLEKSRLLSDRFSAERPKGSFSTLEIQRTEQGDSAMYLCASSLQGHEQYFGPGTRLTVT.

V usage is TRBV25-1 and J usage is TRBJ2-7; D remains unclear. V lost 2 bases and J 0 bases, leaving 11 bases between the germline ends. This CDR3 has 15 residues. Germline assignment: CDR1 MGHDK and CDR2 SYGVNS. CDR3 in amino acids: CASSESAVSSYEQYF. The CDR3 region has the DNA TGTGCCAGCAGTGAAAGCGCAGTTTCCTCCTACGAGCAGTACTTC.

V is TRBV11-2 and J is TRBJ2-1; 11 bases align to TRBD2. The germline V gene encodes CDR1 SGHAT and CDR2 FQNNGV. The CDR3 contains 16 residues. With V trimmed by 2 bases and J by 7 bases, 7 bases remained unmatched. The CDR3 bases are TGTGCCAGCAGCTTAACTTTAGCGGGGGGGCATAATGAGCAGTTCTTC. This translates into CASSLTLAGGHNEQFF.

The chain joins TRBV14 to TRBJ2-3, with D unresolved. V lost 3 bases, J lost 4 bases, and 5 bases lay in between. This CDR3 comprises 12 residues. In germline, CDR1 is SGHDN, CDR2 FVKESK. DNA of the CDR3: TGTGCCAGCAGCCAGTTCGCAGATACGCAGTATTTT. Translating gives CASSQFADTQYF.

This chain connects TRBV5-1 to TRBJ1-1, with no clear D. With 4 bases removed from V and 3 bases from J, the gap between germline ends came to 13 bases. Germline-derived CDR1 and CDR2 are SGHRS and YFSETQ. The CDR3 covers 14 residues. CDR3 nucleotides: TGCGCCAGCAGCAGGTCAACAGCTGACACTGAAGCTTTCTTT. This codes for CASSRSTADTEAFF.

The chain combines TRBV19 with TRBJ1-2; the match to TRBD1 covers 12 bases. The CDR3 contains 17 residues. V was pared by 2 bases and J by 8 bases, with 12 bases of the junction left unmatched. Germline CDR1 is LNHDA and CDR2 is SQIVND (reference sequence). The CDR3, as DNA: TGTGCCAGTAGTATAACCGGGACAGGGGGCTTGGTAGGCGGCTACACCTTC. Protein sequence: CASSITGTGGLVGGYTF. Based on the CDR3 plus reference TRBV19 and TRBJ1-2, the full variable domain is DGGITQSPKYLFRKEGQNVTLSCEQNLNHDAMYWYRQDPGQGLRLIYYSQIVNDFQKGDIAEGYSVSREKKESFPLTVTSAQKNPTAFYLCASSITGTGGLVGGYTFGSGTRLTVV.

This chain joins TRBV19 and TRBJ1-2; D is unresolved. V gave up 5 bases and J gave up 1 base, with 8 bases separating them. Per the germline V gene, CDR1 is LNHDA and CDR2 is SQIVND (reference sequence). The CDR3 totals 13 residues. The CDR3 region is CASSWQDNYGYTF. CDR3 in DNA: TGTGCCAGTAGTTGGCAGGATAACTATGGCTACACCTTC.

V gene TRBV5-1 combines with J gene TRBJ2-7; a weak D match, TRBD2 (5 bases). Germline V gene sequence: CDR1 SGHRS, CDR2 YFSETQ. This CDR3 is built from 13 residues. Trimming removed 4 bases at V and 2 bases at J, with 10 bases between. The CDR3 region is CASSPADAYEQYF. The CDR3 coding sequence is TGCGCCAGCAGCCCAGCGGACGCCTACGAGCAGTACTTC. Using reference TRBV5-1 and TRBJ2-7 for the parts outside the CDR3, the full variable domain is KAGVTQTPRYLIKTRGQQVTLSCSPISGHRSVSWYQQTPGQGLQFLFEYFSETQRNKGNFPGRFSGRQFSNSRSEMNVSTLELGDSALYLCASSPADAYEQYFGPGTRLTVT.

The V gene is TRBV5-1, the J gene TRBJ1-1, with 9 bases that match TRBD1. The V gene's germline CDR1 is SGHRS and CDR2 YFSETQ. V was clipped by 4 bases and J by 4 bases; unmatched bases: 8. The CDR3 loop spans 15 amino acids. CDR3 sequence: CASSPKQGATTEAFF. CDR3 DNA sequence: TGCGCCAGCAGCCCTAAACAGGGGGCGACCACTGAAGCTTTCTTT.

The chain uses TRBV30 and TRBJ1-6; 9 nucleotides agree with TRBD1. CDR3 length: 16 amino acids. Trimming at V came to 3 bases and at J to 7 bases, leaving 10 bases not matched to a gene. Germline lookup yields CDR1 GTSNPN and CDR2 SVGIG (reference sequence). The CDR3 protein is CAWRREGQGRNSPLHF. Written as DNA, the CDR3 is TGTGCCTGGAGGAGAGAGGGACAGGGTAGGAATTCACCCCTCCACTTT.

The chain recombines TRBV19 with TRBJ1-1; D unclear. V lost 3 bases and J lost 7, with 9 bases in between. Germline CDR1 reads LNHDA; CDR2 reads SQIVND (reference sequence). This CDR3 is built from 12 residues. CDR3 amino acids: CASSIGRSEAFF. In nucleotides, the CDR3 is TGTGCCAGTAGTATCGGGAGGAGTGAAGCTTTCTTT. The whole variable domain, filled in from reference TRBV19 and TRBJ1-1, reads DGGITQSPKYLFRKEGQNVTLSCEQNLNHDAMYWYRQDPGQGLRLIYYSQIVNDFQKGDIAEGYSVSREKKESFPLTVTSAQKNPTAFYLCASSIGRSEAFFGQGTRLTVV.

The chain combines TRBV10-2 with TRBJ1-5, with D tentatively TRBD1 (6 bases). The CDR3 contains 17 residues. Germline V CDR1 and CDR2: WSHSY, SAAADI. Trimming pared 0 bases from V and 4 bases from J, leaving 16 bases between. This CDR3 is CASSESGQGTPNQPQHF. In DNA, the CDR3 is TGCGCCAGCAGTGAGTCGGGGCAGGGGACCCCTAATCAGCCCCAGCATTTT.